This T cell receptor (beta chain) was obtained from a study of post-analysis software for immune sequencing data. Unique molecular identifiers were carried by the TCR beta cDNA libraries. One entry per CDR3 protein, called by TCRdb with MiXCR from the PCR reads. The profile shows roughly 670,000 distinct CDR3 sequences, more than 50% of them singletons. This clonotype appeared once. The material sequenced was blood. This receptor was identified in a girl aged 2 to 10 with multiple sclerosis.

The CDR3 sequence is CASSWEGLSLNEQYF. CDR3 nucleotide sequence: TGTGCCAGCAGCTGGGAGGGACTCTCTTTGAACGAGCAGTACTTC. J is TRBJ2-5 and V is TRBV6-8, with TRBD2 identical over 7 bases. TRBJ2-7 matches the DNA end more closely, so the J call is doubtful. The germline gives CDR1 MNHGY, CDR2 SAAAGT. CDR3 length: 15 amino acids.